Following are 22 T cell receptor beta chains from one sample sequenced in a study of OX40 agonist ivuxolimab in advanced cancers. Clones were read by immunoSEQ multiplex PCR, and TCRdb kept only the in-frame ones, dropping some. The table lists about 96,000 clones, approximately 80% of them singletons, with roughly 5.8% in the top ten. The source was CD4+ or CD8+ T cells sorted from blood, collected in a trial of the OX40 agonist ivuxolimab. All receptors come from an adult with an advanced solid tumor such as melanoma, head and neck, liver or kidney cancer.

This clone has just one count. This chain uses TRBV27 with TRBJ1-4; no clear D. V was shortened by 6 bases and J by 0 bases, with 11 bases between the two germline ends. The CDR3 runs 15 residues. In germline, CDR1 is MNHEY, CDR2 SMNVEV (reference sequence). The CDR3 nucleotides are TGTGCCAGCAGAAGGGAATATGCAACTAATGAAAAACTGTTTTTT. The encoded protein is CASRREYATNEKLFF. The full variable domain, with the rest looked up from reference TRBV27 and TRBJ1-4, is EAQVTQNPRYLITVTGKKLTVTCSQNMNHEYMSWYRQDPGLGLRQIYYSMNVEVTDKGDVPEGYKVSRKEKRNFPLILESPSPNQTSLYFCASRREYATNEKLFFGSGTQLSVL.

The chain couples TRBV15 to TRBJ2-1; unclear D gene. Per germline, CDR1 LNHNV and CDR2 YYDKDF (reference sequence). The ends were cut back, 5 bases at V and 4 bases at J, with 18 bases in the middle. This CDR3 contains 16 residues. The CDR3 here is CATSAPRTTAYNEQFF. CDR3 DNA: TGTGCCACCAGCGCCCCCCGTACTACAGCGTACAATGAGCAGTTCTTC.

The chain has TRBV7-9 and TRBJ1-1, with 7 nucleotides matching TRBD1. The CDR3 spans 14 residues. Germline CDR1 reads SEHNR; CDR2 reads FQNEAQ (reference sequence). After removal of 6 bases from V and 2 bases from J, the junction contained 6 bases not matched to a gene. The CDR3 protein is CASRLQGYNTEAFF. CDR3 nucleotides: TGTGCCAGCAGGCTACAGGGGTATAACACTGAAGCTTTCTTT.

V usage is TRBV19 and J usage is TRBJ1-4, with a tentative D call TRBD1 (5 bases). Germline V gene sequence: CDR1 LNHDA, CDR2 SQIVND (reference sequence). Deletions cut 2 bases from V and 5 bases from J, with 9 bases between. The CDR3 is 14 residues long. The DNA of the CDR3 is TGTGCCAGTAGTATATTGGACAAGAATGAAAAACTGTTTTTT. As protein: CASSILDKNEKLFF.

The chain combines TRBV9 with TRBJ1-1; D unresolved. The CDR3 extends over 15 amino acids. CDR1 and CDR2 from the germline V gene are SGDLS and YYNGEE. The ends were cut back, 3 bases at V and 8 bases at J, with 20 bases in the middle. CDR3: CASSESPGRNYEAFF. In nucleotides, the CDR3 is TGTGCCAGCAGCGAATCGCCCGGACGTAATTACGAAGCTTTCTTT.

The J gene is TRBJ2-5, the V gene TRBV7-9; TRBD2 might be the D (5 bases). Germline V gene sequence: CDR1 SEHNR, CDR2 FQNEAQ (reference sequence). Deletions cut 4 bases from V and 9 bases from J, with 21 bases between. The CDR3 consists of 15 residues. CDR3 loop: CASSSQTYLRVAQYF. In nucleotides, the CDR3 is TGTGCCAGCAGCTCCCAAACTTACTTGAGGGTGGCCCAGTACTTC. Using reference TRBV7-9 and TRBJ2-5 for the parts outside the CDR3, the full variable domain is DTGVSQNPRHKITKRGQNVTFRCDPISEHNRLYWYRQTLGQGPEFLTYFQNEAQLEKSRLLSDRFSAERPKGSFSTLEIQRTEQGDSAMYLCASSSQTYLRVAQYFGPGTRLLVL.

The J gene is TRBJ2-2, the V gene TRBV7-2, with 7 bases aligning to TRBD2. CDR1 and CDR2 from the germline V gene are SGHTA and FQGNSA. With V trimmed by 6 bases and J by 0 bases, 10 bases remained unmatched. This CDR3 is built from 17 residues. The CDR3 DNA is TGTGCCAGCAGACTGAGCGGGGCTTTCGCGAACACCGGGGAGCTGTTTTTT. It encodes CASRLSGAFANTGELFF. The whole variable domain, filled in from reference TRBV7-2 and TRBJ2-2, reads GAGVSQSPSNKVTEKGKDVELRCDPISGHTALYWYRQSLGQGLEFLIYFQGNSAPDKSGLPSDRFSAERTGGSVSTLTIQRTQQEDSAVYLCASRLSGAFANTGELFFGEGSRLTVL.

This clone was recorded once. The chain employs TRBV10-3 and TRBJ1-3; D is perhaps TRBD1 (6 bases). The CDR3 runs 18 residues. V was cut by 6 bases and J by 4 bases, with 25 bases left in between. Germline values: CDR1 ENHRY, CDR2 SYGVKD. The CDR3, as DNA: TGTGCCATCAGCCCAAAATCCCCTGGGGGCGCTGGGGGAAACACCATATATTTT. Translated, it gives CAISPKSPGGAGGNTIYF.

J is TRBJ1-1 and V is TRBV12-5; possible D gene TRBD1, 5 bases. This CDR3 spans 13 amino acids. Trimming removed 5 bases from V and 5 bases from J, with 12 bases in between. The V gene's germline CDR1 is LGHNT and CDR2 FRNRAP. CDR3 sequence: CASGLEQGTEAFF. The CDR3 coding sequence is TGTGCTAGTGGTCTAGAGCAGGGAACTGAAGCTTTCTTT.

The V call is TRBV5-3, the J call TRBJ2-6; TRBD2 is a possible D gene (5 bases). TRBV5-3 qualifies as an ORF whose function is uncertain. The CDR3 is made up of 13 amino acids. Trimming shortened V by 10 bases and J by 1 base, and 9 bases separated the two germline ends. CDR3 in DNA: TGTGCCGCAGAGGGATCTGGGGCCAACGTCCTGACTTTC. Its protein product is CAAEGSGANVLTF.

V is TRBV11-3 and J is TRBJ2-5, with a tentative D call TRBD2 (6 bases). The J call may be wrong; the DNA end is better matched by TRBJ2-7. This CDR3 has 15 residues. The germline gives CDR1 SGHNT, CDR2 YENEEA. CDR3 coding DNA: TGTGCCAGCAGCCCTTCCGGAGGGATGGCCCACGAGCAGTACTTC. Residues: CASSPSGGMAHEQYF.

This chain uses TRBV6-1 with TRBJ1-2; D not resolved. Germline CDR1 is MNHNS and CDR2 is SASEGT. The CDR3 sequence is 13 residues long. The V end lost 4 bases, the J end lost 5 bases, and 11 bases lay between the germline ends. The CDR3 protein is CASSAGTEYGYTF. The CDR3 DNA is TGTGCCAGCAGTGCGGGCACAGAGTATGGCTACACCTTC.

The genes are TRBV9 and TRBJ1-3; a weak D match, TRBD1 (6 bases). Trimming removed 4 bases at V and 0 bases at J, with 17 bases between. The V gene's germline CDR1 is SGDLS and CDR2 YYNGEE. CDR3 length: 17 amino acids. The CDR3 DNA reads as TGTGCCAGCAGCACATCTACCCCAGGGGCCTCTGGAAACACCATATATTTT. Translation gives CASSTSTPGASGNTIYF. The complete variable domain, with remaining parts taken from reference TRBV9 and TRBJ1-3, reads DSGVTQTPKHLITATGQRVTLRCSPRSGDLSVYWYQQSLDQGLQFLIQYYNGEERAKGNILERFSAQQFPDLHSELNLSSLELGDSALYFCASSTSTPGASGNTIYFGEGSWLTVV.

V usage is TRBV5-1 and J usage is TRBJ2-2, with 8 bases that match TRBD2. The V gene end was trimmed by 4 bases and the J gene end by 6 bases; junction bases not matched to a gene: 8. The germline gives CDR1 SGHRS, CDR2 YFSETQ. CDR3 size: 15 residues. The CDR3 nucleotides are TGCGCCAGCAGCCCAAAGCGGGGGTTCGCCGGGGAGCTGTTTTTT. Translated, it gives CASSPKRGFAGELFF.

The rearrangement joins TRBV7-2 to TRBJ2-2; D not certain. Germline assignment: CDR1 SGHTA and CDR2 FQGNSA. This CDR3 contains 14 residues. Between the trimmed V and J ends, which lost 1 base and 3 bases, there was a span of 6 bases. Here the CDR3 reads CASSLDTYTGELFF. The CDR3 DNA reads TGTGCCAGCAGCTTAGATACTTACACCGGGGAGCTGTTTTTT.

This chain connects TRBV4-3 to TRBJ1-1; D gene uncertain. Trimming left V 0 bases short and J 0 bases short, with 14 bases between. Germline V gene sequence: CDR1 LGHNA, CDR2 YSLEER. This CDR3 spans 17 amino acids. In DNA, the CDR3 is TGCGCCAGCAGCCAAGATATTGCGCGGCAGGTGAACACTGAAGCTTTCTTT. Protein sequence: CASSQDIARQVNTEAFF.

This chain links TRBV2 with TRBJ2-7, with 8 positions matching TRBD1. Losses at the gene ends were 4 bases for V and 2 bases for J; bases not matched to a gene: 13. Germline V gives CDR1 SNHLY, CDR2 FYNNEI. This CDR3 region has 17 residues. The DNA for the CDR3 is TGTGCCAGCAGTGGAATTGGCTTCGACAGGGGTACCTACGAGCAGTACTTC. The encoded protein is CASSGIGFDRGTYEQYF.

The chain recombines TRBV6-4 with TRBJ1-5; the D is unclear. Germline V gene data show CDR1 as MRHNA and CDR2 as SNTAGT. CDR3 length equals 17 residues. Trimming cost V 4 bases and J 3 bases, with 19 bases left between them. CDR3 loop: CASSGARGGSANQPQHF. CDR3 coding DNA: TGTGCCAGCAGTGGGGCCCGAGGCGGCAGTGCCAATCAGCCCCAGCATTTT.

The chain's CDR3 is CASSPRDRGNTEAFF. DNA for the CDR3: TGTGCCAGCTCACCCCGGGACAGGGGGAACACTGAAGCTTTCTTT. V usage is TRBV18 and J usage is TRBJ1-1; 10 nucleotides line up with TRBD1. The CDR3 is made up of 15 amino acids. The germline CDR1 and CDR2 sequences are KGHSH and LQKENI. J lost 1 base, V lost 3 bases, and 2 bases had no gene match.

The rearrangement joins TRBV7-6 to TRBJ2-1, with TRBD2 matching over 7 bases. V shed 3 bases and J 6 bases; nucleotides not matched to a gene: 5. The CDR3 spans 14 residues. From germline, CDR1 is SGHVS and CDR2 FNYEAQ. The CDR3: CASSFSSSGNEQFF. In nucleotides, the CDR3 is TGTGCCAGCAGCTTTTCGTCTAGCGGCAATGAGCAGTTCTTC. The variable domain in full, completed from reference TRBV7-6 and TRBJ2-1, reads GAGVSQSPRYKVTKRGQDVALRCDPISGHVSLYWYRQALGQGPEFLTYFNYEAQQDKSGLPNDRFSAERPEGSISTLTIQRTEQRDSAMYRCASSFSSSGNEQFFGPGTRLTVL.

The chain has TRBV9 and TRBJ2-3, with D perhaps TRBD1 or TRBD2 (6 bases each). Looked up from germline, CDR1 is SGDLS and CDR2 is YYNGEE. V lost 0 bases and J 0 bases, leaving 14 bases between the germline ends. This CDR3 is 17 amino acids long. This CDR3 is CASSVGGDIISTDTQYF. The DNA for the CDR3 is TGTGCCAGCAGCGTAGGGGGGGACATCATTAGCACAGATACGCAGTATTTT.

V gene TRBV6-5 combines with J gene TRBJ1-2; D possibly corresponds to TRBD1 (5 bases). The CDR3 covers 13 residues. Germline CDR1 reads MNHEY; CDR2 reads SVGAGI. V dropped 2 bases and J dropped 4 bases, with 8 bases sitting between them. The CDR3 bases are TGTGCCAGCAGTTACGGGGCTGGCTATGGCTACACCTTC. This encodes CASSYGAGYGYTF.